This T cell receptor (beta chain) was identified during a study of OX40 agonist ivuxolimab in advanced cancers. Study at large: Patients were given ivuxolimab, an antibody that agonizes OX40 (CD134). Study-level results: Relative to CD4+ cells, CD8+ T cells on average had more expanded clones. Both blood CD4+ and CD8+ T cells showed clonal growth by week 6 at 0.1 to 3.0 mg/kg.

Autoimmune disease history or systemic immunosuppression led to patients being barred. Comments on this clone: Its specificity is unknown.

Clones were sequenced by immunoSEQ multiplex PCR, and TCRdb holds only the in-frame ones, with some missing. The table has 73,000 or so clones, approximately 78% seen once. Looked up from germline, CDR1 is SGHTA and CDR2 is FQGTGA. Trimming took off 1 base at V and 1 base at J, with 11 bases between the two ends. There are 16 residues in the CDR3. The clonotype originates from an adult with an advanced solid tumor such as melanoma, head and neck, liver or kidney cancer. The chain combines TRBV7-3 with TRBJ2-4, with D possibly matching TRBD2 (5 bases). Sample: CD4+ or CD8+ T cells sorted from blood, taken in a trial of the OX40 agonist ivuxolimab. This chain's CDR3 is CASSLIGVRAKNIQYF. In DNA, the CDR3 is TGTGCCAGCAGCTTAATCGGGGTGCGGGCCAAAAACATTCAGTACTTC. The full variable domain, its missing parts supplied by reference TRBV7-3 and TRBJ2-4, is GAGVSQTPSNKVTEKGKYVELRCDPISGHTALYWYRQSLGQGPEFLIYFQGTGAADDSGLPNDRFFAVRPEGSVSTLKIQRTERGDSAVYLCASSLIGVRAKNIQYFGAGTRLSVL.